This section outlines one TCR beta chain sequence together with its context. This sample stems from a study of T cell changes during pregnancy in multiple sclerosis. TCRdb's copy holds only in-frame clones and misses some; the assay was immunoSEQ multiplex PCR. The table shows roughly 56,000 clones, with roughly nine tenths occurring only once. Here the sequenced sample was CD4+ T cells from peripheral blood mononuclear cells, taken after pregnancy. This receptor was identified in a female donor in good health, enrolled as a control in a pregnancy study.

This CDR3 reads CATSRGLGGYTF. Here the CDR3 DNA reads TGTGCCACCTCAAGGGGGCTTGGTGGCTACACCTTC. V is TRBV2 and J is TRBJ1-2; 7 nucleotides align to TRBD1. The CDR3 is made up of 12 amino acids. From germline, CDR1 is SNHLY and CDR2 FYNNEI. V was clipped by 10 bases and J by 7 bases; unmatched bases: 9.